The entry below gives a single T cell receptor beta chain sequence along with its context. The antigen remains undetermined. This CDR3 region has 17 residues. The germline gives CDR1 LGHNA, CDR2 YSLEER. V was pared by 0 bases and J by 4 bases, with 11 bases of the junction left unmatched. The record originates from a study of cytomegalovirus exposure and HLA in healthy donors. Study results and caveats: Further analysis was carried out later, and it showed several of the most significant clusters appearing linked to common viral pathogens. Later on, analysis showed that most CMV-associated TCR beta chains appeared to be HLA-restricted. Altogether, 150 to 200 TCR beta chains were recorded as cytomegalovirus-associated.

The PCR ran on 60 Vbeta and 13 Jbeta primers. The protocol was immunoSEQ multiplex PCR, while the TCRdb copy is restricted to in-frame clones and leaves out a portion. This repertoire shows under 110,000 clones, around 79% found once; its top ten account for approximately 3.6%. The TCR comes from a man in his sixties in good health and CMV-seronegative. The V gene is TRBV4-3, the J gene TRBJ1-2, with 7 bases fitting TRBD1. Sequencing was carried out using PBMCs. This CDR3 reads CASSQESALQGRYGYTF. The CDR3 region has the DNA TGCGCCAGCAGCCAAGAATCGGCCCTACAGGGGCGCTATGGCTACACCTTC.